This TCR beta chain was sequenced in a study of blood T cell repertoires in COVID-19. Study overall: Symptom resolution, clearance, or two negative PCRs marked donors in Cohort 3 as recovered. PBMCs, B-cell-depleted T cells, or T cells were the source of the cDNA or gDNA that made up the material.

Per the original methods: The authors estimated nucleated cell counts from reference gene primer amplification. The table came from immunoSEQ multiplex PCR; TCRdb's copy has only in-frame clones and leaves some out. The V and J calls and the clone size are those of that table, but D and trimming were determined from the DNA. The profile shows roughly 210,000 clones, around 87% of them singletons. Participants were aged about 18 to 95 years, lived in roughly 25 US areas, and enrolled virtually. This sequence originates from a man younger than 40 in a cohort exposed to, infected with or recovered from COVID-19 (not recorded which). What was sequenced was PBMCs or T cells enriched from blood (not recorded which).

The CDR3 sequence is CASSLLNQPQHF. The CDR3, as DNA: TGTGCCAGCAGCCTACTTAATCAGCCCCAGCATTTT. The rearrangement joins TRBV5-6 to TRBJ1-5; D unclear. The CDR3 consists of 12 residues. Trimming took off 4 bases at V and 4 bases at J, with 6 bases between the two ends. The germline V gene encodes CDR1 SGHDT and CDR2 YYEEEE.